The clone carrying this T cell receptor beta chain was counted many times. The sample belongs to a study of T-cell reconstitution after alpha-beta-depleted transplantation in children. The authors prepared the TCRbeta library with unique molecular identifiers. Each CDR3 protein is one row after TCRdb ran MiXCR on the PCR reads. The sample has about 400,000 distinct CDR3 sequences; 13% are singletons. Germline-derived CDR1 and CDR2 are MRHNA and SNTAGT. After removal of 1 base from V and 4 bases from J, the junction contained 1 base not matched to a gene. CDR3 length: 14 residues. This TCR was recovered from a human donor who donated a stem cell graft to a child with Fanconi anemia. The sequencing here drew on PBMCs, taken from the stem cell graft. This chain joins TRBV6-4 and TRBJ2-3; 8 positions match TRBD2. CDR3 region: CASSDLAGSDTQYF. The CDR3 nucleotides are TGTGCCAGCAGTGACTTAGCGGGATCAGATACGCAGTATTTT.